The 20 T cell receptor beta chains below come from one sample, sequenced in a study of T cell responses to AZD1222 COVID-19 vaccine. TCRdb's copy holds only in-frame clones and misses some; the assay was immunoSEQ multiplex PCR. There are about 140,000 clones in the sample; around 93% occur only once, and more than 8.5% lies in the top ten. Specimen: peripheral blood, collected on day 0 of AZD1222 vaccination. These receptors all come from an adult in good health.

The CDR3 DNA sequence: TGCAGCGGTGGCAGTCAGGGCGCAGCTTTCTTT. Translated, it gives CSGGSQGAAFF. V and J are TRBV29-1 and TRBJ1-1; the D gene is possibly TRBD1 (5 bases). V was shortened by 7 bases and J by 10 bases, with 16 bases between the two germline ends. From germline, CDR1 is SQVTM and CDR2 ANQGSEA. The length of the CDR3 is 11 residues.

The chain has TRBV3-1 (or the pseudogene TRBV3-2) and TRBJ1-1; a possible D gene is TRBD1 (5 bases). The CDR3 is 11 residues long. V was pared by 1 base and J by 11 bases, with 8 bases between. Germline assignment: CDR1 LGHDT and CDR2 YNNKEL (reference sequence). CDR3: CASSQGGLAFF. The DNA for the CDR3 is TGTGCCAGCAGCCAAGGGGGCTTGGCTTTCTTT.

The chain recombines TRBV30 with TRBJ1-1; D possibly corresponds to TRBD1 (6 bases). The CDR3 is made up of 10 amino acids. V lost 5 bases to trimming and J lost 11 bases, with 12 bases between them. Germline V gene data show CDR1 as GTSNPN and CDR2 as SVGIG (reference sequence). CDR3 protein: CAWETGRAFF. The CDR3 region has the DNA TGTGCCTGGGAGACAGGCAGGGCTTTCTTT.

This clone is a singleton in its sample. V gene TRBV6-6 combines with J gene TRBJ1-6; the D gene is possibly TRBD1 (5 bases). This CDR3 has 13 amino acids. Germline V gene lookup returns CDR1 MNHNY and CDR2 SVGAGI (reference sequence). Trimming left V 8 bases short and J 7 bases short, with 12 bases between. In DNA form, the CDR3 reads TGTGCCAGCGAAGGGGCAGGGAATTCACCCCTCCACTTT. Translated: CASEGAGNSPLHF.

CDR3 in amino acids: CASSYSPGQGVTYEQYF. CDR3 DNA: TGTGCCAGCAGTTACTCACCGGGACAGGGCGTCACCTACGAGCAGTACTTC. The chain links TRBV6-2 or TRBV6-3 to TRBJ2-7; 9 positions match TRBD1. This CDR3 comprises 17 residues. V shed 0 bases, J shed 2 bases, and the junction held 8 bases outside the gene matches. CDR1 is MNHEY and CDR2 is SVGEGT in the germline V gene.

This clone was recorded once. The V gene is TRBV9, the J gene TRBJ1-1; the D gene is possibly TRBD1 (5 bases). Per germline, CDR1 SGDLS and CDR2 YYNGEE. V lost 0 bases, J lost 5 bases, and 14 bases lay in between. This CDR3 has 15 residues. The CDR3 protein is CASSVVPGSSTEAFF. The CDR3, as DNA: TGTGCCAGCAGCGTAGTTCCAGGGAGTTCTACTGAAGCTTTCTTT.

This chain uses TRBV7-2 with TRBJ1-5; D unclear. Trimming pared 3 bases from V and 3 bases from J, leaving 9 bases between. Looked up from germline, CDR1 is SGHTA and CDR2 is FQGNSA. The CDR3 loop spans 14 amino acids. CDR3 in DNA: TGTGCCAGCAGCTTTTTGAGATACAATCAGCCCCAGCATTTT. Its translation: CASSFLRYNQPQHF.

This chain's CDR3 is CASSGSGMNTEAFF. The CDR3 DNA reads TGCGCCAGCTCGGGTTCGGGGATGAACACTGAAGCTTTCTTT. This chain connects TRBV5-1 to TRBJ1-1; no clear D gene. Germline CDR1 SGHRS, CDR2 YFSETQ. The CDR3 sequence is 14 residues long. The V and J ends lost 7 bases and 0 bases respectively, with 13 bases between them.

CDR3 nucleotide sequence: TGTGCCAGTACCTCAACGGGACGCGTCCCTGTTGTGTCGAGCAATCAGCCCCAGCATTTT. Its translation: CASTSTGRVPVVSSNQPQHF. The chain links TRBV19 to TRBJ1-5, with TRBD1 as a possible D gene (5 bases). The CDR3 runs 20 residues. Germline V gene sequence: CDR1 LNHDA, CDR2 SQIVND (reference sequence). V lost 7 bases and J lost 1, with 29 bases in between.

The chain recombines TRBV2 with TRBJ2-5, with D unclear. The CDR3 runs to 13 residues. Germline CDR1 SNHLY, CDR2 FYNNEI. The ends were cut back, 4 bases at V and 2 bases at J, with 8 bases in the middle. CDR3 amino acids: CASSASNQETQYF. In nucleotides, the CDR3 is TGTGCCAGCAGTGCGAGTAATCAAGAGACCCAGTACTTC.

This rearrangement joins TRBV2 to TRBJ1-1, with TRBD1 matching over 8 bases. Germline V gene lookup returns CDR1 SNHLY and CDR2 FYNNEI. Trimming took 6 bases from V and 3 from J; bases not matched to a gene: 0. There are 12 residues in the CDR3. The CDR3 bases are TGTGCCAGCAGGGACAGGGACACTGAAGCTTTCTTT. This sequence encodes CASRDRDTEAFF. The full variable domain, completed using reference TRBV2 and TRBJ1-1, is EPEVTQTPSHQVTQMGQEVILRCVPISNHLYFYWYRQILGQKVEFLVSFYNNEISEKSEIFDDQFSVERPDGSNFTLKIRSTKLEDSAMYFCASRDRDTEAFFGQGTRLTVV.

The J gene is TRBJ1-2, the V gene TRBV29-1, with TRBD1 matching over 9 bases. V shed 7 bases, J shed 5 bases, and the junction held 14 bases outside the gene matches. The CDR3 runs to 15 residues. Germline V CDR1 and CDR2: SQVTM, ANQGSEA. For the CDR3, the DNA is TGCAGCGGAATACTGCCGCGCGGACAGGGGTATGGCTACACCTTC. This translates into CSGILPRGQGYGYTF.

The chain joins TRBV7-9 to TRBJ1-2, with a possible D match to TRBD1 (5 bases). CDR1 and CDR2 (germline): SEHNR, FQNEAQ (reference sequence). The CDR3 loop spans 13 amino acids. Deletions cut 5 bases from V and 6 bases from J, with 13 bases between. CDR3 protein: CASSPRGGDGYTF. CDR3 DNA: TGTGCCAGCAGCCCGAGGGGAGGCGATGGCTACACCTTC.

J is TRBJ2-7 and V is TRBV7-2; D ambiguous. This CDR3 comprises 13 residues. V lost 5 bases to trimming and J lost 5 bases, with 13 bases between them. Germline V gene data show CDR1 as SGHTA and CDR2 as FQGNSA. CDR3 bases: TGTGCCAGCAGCGCCCCCGGACCCAACGAGCAGTACTTC. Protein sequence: CASSAPGPNEQYF.

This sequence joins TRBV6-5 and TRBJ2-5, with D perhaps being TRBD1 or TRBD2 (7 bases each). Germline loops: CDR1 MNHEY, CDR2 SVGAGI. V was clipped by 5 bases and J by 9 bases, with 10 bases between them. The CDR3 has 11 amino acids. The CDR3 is CASSPGGAQYF. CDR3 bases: TGTGCCAGCAGTCCAGGGGGGGCCCAGTACTTC.

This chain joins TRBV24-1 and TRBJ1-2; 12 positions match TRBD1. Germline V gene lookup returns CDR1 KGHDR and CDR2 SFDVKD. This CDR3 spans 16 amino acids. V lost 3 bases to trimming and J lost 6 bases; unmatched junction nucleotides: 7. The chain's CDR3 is CATSDNRDRGQNGYTF. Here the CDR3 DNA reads TGTGCCACCAGTGATAACCGGGACAGGGGGCAGAATGGCTACACCTTC.

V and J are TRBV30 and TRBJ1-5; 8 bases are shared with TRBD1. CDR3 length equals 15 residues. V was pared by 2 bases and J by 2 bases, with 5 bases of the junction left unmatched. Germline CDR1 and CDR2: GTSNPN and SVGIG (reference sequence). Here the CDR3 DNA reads TGTGCCTGGAGTCCAGGGGGCTCAGGCAATCAGCCCCAGCATTTT. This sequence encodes CAWSPGGSGNQPQHF. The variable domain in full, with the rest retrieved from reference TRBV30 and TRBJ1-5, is SQTIHQWPATLVQPVGSPLSLECTVEGTSNPNLYWYRQAAGRGLQLLFYSVGIGQISSEVPQNLSASRPQDRQFILSSKKLLLSDSGFYLCAWSPGGSGNQPQHFGDGTRLSIL.

The CDR3: CASSHPIFNYSPLHF. Written as DNA, the CDR3 is TGCGCCAGCAGCCACCCGATCTTCAATTATTCACCCCTCCACTTT. J is TRBJ1-6 and V is TRBV4-1; unclear D gene. The ends were cut back, 3 bases at V and 8 bases at J, with 14 bases in the middle. CDR1 MGHRA and CDR2 YSYEKL come from the germline V gene. The CDR3 extends over 15 amino acids.

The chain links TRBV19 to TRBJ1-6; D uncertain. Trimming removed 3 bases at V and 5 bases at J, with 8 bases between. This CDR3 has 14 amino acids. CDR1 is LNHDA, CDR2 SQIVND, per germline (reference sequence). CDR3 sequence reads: CASSMTVDNSPLHF. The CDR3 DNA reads TGTGCCAGTAGTATGACCGTCGATAATTCACCCCTCCACTTT.

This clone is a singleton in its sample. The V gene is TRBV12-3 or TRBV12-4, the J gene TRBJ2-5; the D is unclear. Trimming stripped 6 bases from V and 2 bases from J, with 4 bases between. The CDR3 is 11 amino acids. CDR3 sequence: CASSRQETQYF. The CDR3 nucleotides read TGTGCCAGCAGCCGACAAGAGACCCAGTACTTC.